One and the same sample provided the 5 T cell receptor beta chains below, sequenced in a study of blood T cell repertoires in COVID-19. Profiled with immunoSEQ multiplex PCR; TCRdb holds only in-frame clones, not every one. This repertoire shows 200,000 to 250,000 clones, roughly 88% found once; its top ten account for roughly 8.7%. Sequencing was performed on peripheral blood. These receptor sequences come from a man aged 45 to 65 with active or convalescent COVID-19.

The V gene is TRBV28, the J gene TRBJ1-4; 9 bases are a match to TRBD1. The CDR3 is made up of 17 amino acids. Unmatched junction bases numbered 14, after V lost 4 bases and J lost 8 bases. Germline CDR1 MDHEN, CDR2 SYDVKM. The CDR3 DNA follows: TGTGCCAGCAGTTCCCTCTTGGGGGACAGGGATTGGGAAAAACTGTTTTTT. Its translation: CASSSLLGDRDWEKLFF. Full variable domain (outside the CDR3, taken from reference TRBV28 and TRBJ1-4): DVKVTQSSRYLVKRTGEKVFLECVQDMDHENMFWYRQDPGLGLRLIYFSYDVKMKEKGDIPEGYSVSREKKERFSLILESASTNQTSMYLCASSSLLGDRDWEKLFFGSGTQLSVL.

This clone was seen only once. The chain carries TRBV2 and TRBJ2-7; possible D gene TRBD2, 6 bases. There are 12 residues in the CDR3. CDR1 and CDR2 (germline): SNHLY, FYNNEI. V was shortened by 5 bases and J by 4 bases, with 9 bases between the two germline ends. The CDR3 nucleotides read TGTGCCAGCAGTCCCGGGGGATACGAGCAGTACTTC. This gives the protein CASSPGGYEQYF. Full variable domain (outside the CDR3, taken from reference TRBV2 and TRBJ2-7): EPEVTQTPSHQVTQMGQEVILRCVPISNHLYFYWYRQILGQKVEFLVSFYNNEISEKSEIFDDQFSVERPDGSNFTLKIRSTKLEDSAMYFCASSPGGYEQYFGPGTRLTVT.

This clone was detected only once. The genes are TRBV15 and TRBJ2-1, with 11 bases matching TRBD2. Germline V CDR1 and CDR2: LNHNV, YYDKDF (reference sequence). Unmatched junction bases numbered 8, after V lost 3 bases and J lost 7 bases. The CDR3 is 16 residues long. The CDR3 DNA reads TGTGCCACCAGCAGGGGGGTAGCGGGAGGGAAAAATGAGCAGTTCTTC. Translating it yields CATSRGVAGGKNEQFF.

The V gene is TRBV4-3, the J gene TRBJ1-4; the D gene is possibly TRBD1 (6 bases). Trimming removed 0 bases at V and 7 bases at J, with 12 bases between. This CDR3 is built from 15 residues. The V gene's germline CDR1 is LGHNA and CDR2 YSLEER. CDR3 DNA: TGCGCCAGCAGCCAAGAATTGGGAGGGGGTGAAAAACTGTTTTTT. The encoded protein is CASSQELGGGEKLFF.

About this clone: One base away lies a much larger clone, so this may be a sequencing read error. This chain connects TRBV5-5 to TRBJ2-2; D is perhaps TRBD1 (5 bases). CDR3 length: 13 amino acids. CDR1 SGHKS and CDR2 YYEKEE come from the germline V gene (reference sequence). V lost 5 bases and J 0 bases, leaving 5 bases between the germline ends. The CDR3 here is CASRTANTGELFF. CDR3 bases: TGTGCCAGCAGGACAGCGAACACCGGGGAGCTGTTTTTT.